The entry below describes one T cell receptor (beta chain). This record comes from a study of chemoradiotherapy in HPV16-positive cancers. Some clones are missing from TCRdb's copy, which holds only in-frame ones; the method was immunoSEQ multiplex PCR. The table has 1,800 or so clones, around 84% seen once; the top ten hold more than 9.5%. Germline V lookup: CDR1 SGHDT, CDR2 YYEEEE. The length of the CDR3 is 13 residues. The V and J ends lost 4 bases and 0 bases respectively, with 7 bases between them. The receptor was isolated from a human donor with HPV-associated anogenital cancer. Specimen: tumor tissue, collected from a patient who underwent chemoradiotherapy. The chain employs TRBV5-6 and TRBJ1-2; D is unresolved. CDR3: CASSPTANYGYTF. CDR3 DNA: TGTGCCAGCAGCCCTACAGCTAACTATGGCTACACCTTC.